The T cell receptor (beta chain) under discussion was sequenced for a study of blood T cells in healthy people across ages (dated by TCRdb to the mid-2010s). Looking at the study overall: Template switching captured roughly one uniquely barcoded TCR beta cDNA molecule per two T cells in model experiments. Age-related changes in TCR beta repertoire diversity were measured in the study by deep sequencing normalized with unique cDNA molecular identifiers. Four age groups were formed from the donors: young (average roughly 15 years), middle-aged (roughly 38), aged (62) and long-lived (about 80). To avoid experimental bias, donors of different ages were distributed randomly across sequencing lanes. The study analyzed two additional independent replicas of 1 million unique cDNA reads from the same blood draw for two donors, one aged 18 to 30 and one aged 80 or older.

CDR1 and CDR2, per the germline V gene, are SGDLS and YYNGEE. Trimming takes 0 bases from V and 3 bases from J, and the germline ends sit 7 bases apart. There are 13 amino acids in the CDR3, from cysteine to phenylalanine inclusive. Only the CDR3 DNA is retained, 39 bases long and in frame from the first base. The library was produced with 5' RACE. A second 7 to 11 cycle PCR used a sample-barcoded 5' primer and a J-beta primer mix. A template-switch 5' adaptor carrying 12 random nucleotides introduced a unique molecular identifier onto each TCR beta cDNA molecule. Each sample yielded at least 2.5 million CDR3-containing paired-end reads. First-strand cDNA synthesis was performed from all RNA using the Mint cDNA synthesis kit, with priming by a TRBC-specific oligonucleotide. After uracil-DNA glycosylase treatment, a first 18-cycle PCR used universal primers M1SS and BC2_uni_R on all cDNA. Per the source publication's procedure: For normalization, 1 million high-quality reads, each with a distinct molecular identifier, were randomly selected from each sample. Reads sharing molecular identifiers were discarded rather than binned into consensus sequences. MiTCR, with a Q25 quality threshold and the strictest error-elimination algorithm, was used for CDR3 identification, clonotype clustering and error correction. A nonparametric unseen species model with Euler transformation was used to estimate a lower bound on total TCR beta diversity. TCRdb trimmed the raw reads at Q25, called clones with MiXCR and kept productive beta chains. Each CDR3 protein gets just one entry, which takes the most common genes and DNA from the rows behind it. It is TCRdb's table, rather than the study itself, that gives the V and J calls and clone size. A total of around 1,900,000 distinct CDR3 sequences appear in this sample, 35% to 50% of them only once. The ten largest clones add up to roughly 24% of the sample.

The donors were 40 or so Caucasian individuals from Russia, aged roughly 6 to 90 years, who were systemically healthy. Each donor gave about 11 milliliters of peripheral blood, drawn into EDTA-treated Vacutainer tubes. Ficoll-Paque density-gradient centrifugation was used to isolate PBMCs, with at least 7 million per sample. Trizol reagent was used to extract total RNA from PBMCs, with at least 5 micrograms per sample. For every donor, flow cytometry on a PBMC aliquot measured the percentage of naive CD45RAhigh/CD27high T cells. This clonotype was counted ten times or more. Its antigen specificity is not known. No qualities accompany the bases; no much larger clone lies one base away. Study-level results and caveats: Observed TCR beta diversity per million T cells fell roughly linearly with age, and a significant reduction was already apparent by age roughly 40. Estimates of total diversity from one million sequenced T cells were regarded as lower bounds and underestimates. Conclusive comparison of naive and antigen-experienced compartments was prevented by the profiling of bulk unsorted PBMCs. Compared with the aged group, more naive CD4+ T cells, fewer expanded clones and increased TCR diversity were shown by the long-lived group, suggesting age selection. Observed TCR beta diversity correlated strongly with the percentage of naive T cells measured by flow cytometry. Because donor CMV infection status was unknown, age-related changes in expanded clonotypes were potentially confounded.

The sequence joins TRBV9 to TRBJ2-7; no confident D gene assignment can be made. This TCR came from a human donor in good health. The specimen was blood. CDR3 sequence: CASSVGQYYEQYF. The DNA is as follows: TGTGCCAGCAGCGTAGGGCAGTACTACGAGCAGTACTTC.